The 30 T cell receptor beta chains below all came from one sample that was sequenced in a study of shared T cell receptors in the human thymus. Profiling relied on immunoSEQ multiplex PCR, and the TCRdb table lists in-frame clones only, not all of them. The repertoire holds hundreds of thousands of clones, with approximately 89% as singletons. The data also belong to a second study, concerning human thymus T cells.

The source material was thymocytes. These receptors were taken from a boy less than two years old with a congenital heart defect.

A single count supports this clone. This chain joins TRBV30 and TRBJ2-5; a weak D match, TRBD2 (5 bases). Trimming pared 1 base from V and 3 bases from J, leaving 12 bases between. Germline assignment: CDR1 GTSNPN and CDR2 SVGIG (reference sequence). The CDR3 loop spans 14 amino acids. The CDR3: CAWSAGERKETQYF. The CDR3 nucleotides are TGTGCCTGGAGTGCCGGGGAGAGGAAAGAGACCCAGTACTTC.

Only a few counts were recorded for this clone. CDR3 in amino acids: CASSSGAFYNEQFF. The CDR3 DNA follows: TGTGCCAGTAGTTCAGGGGCCTTCTACAATGAGCAGTTCTTC. The chain is built from TRBV19 and TRBJ2-1; tentatively, D is TRBD1 (6 bases). CDR1 and CDR2 from the germline V gene are LNHDA and SQIVND (reference sequence). Trimming removed 5 bases from V and 3 bases from J, with 11 bases in between. The CDR3 covers 14 residues.

The chain is built from TRBV5-1 and TRBJ2-7; TRBD2 matches 7 bases. The CDR3 extends over 15 amino acids. V was clipped by 2 bases and J by 2 bases; unmatched bases: 7. Germline V lookup: CDR1 SGHRS, CDR2 YFSETQ. CDR3 amino acids: CASSLGLAETYEQYF. In DNA form, the CDR3 reads TGCGCCAGCAGCTTAGGCCTAGCGGAGACCTACGAGCAGTACTTC. Variable domain in full (rest from reference TRBV5-1 and TRBJ2-7): KAGVTQTPRYLIKTRGQQVTLSCSPISGHRSVSWYQQTPGQGLQFLFEYFSETQRNKGNFPGRFSGRQFSNSRSEMNVSTLELGDSALYLCASSLGLAETYEQYFGPGTRLTVT.

The CDR3 DNA is TGTGCCAGTAGTCTACGGCGACGGGTGAGATACAATGAGCAGTTCTTC. Amino acid sequence: CASSLRRRVRYNEQFF. The chain recombines TRBV19 with TRBJ2-1; D unresolved. This CDR3 has 16 amino acids. V shed 5 bases and J shed 4 bases, with 18 bases lying between them. Germline V CDR1 and CDR2: LNHDA, SQIVND (reference sequence).

The chain couples TRBV5-4 to TRBJ2-7, with D perhaps TRBD1 (6 bases). The V and J ends lost 3 bases and 0 bases respectively, with 7 bases between them. Germline CDR1 SGHNT, CDR2 YYREEE (reference sequence). The CDR3 has 13 residues. The CDR3 spells CASSWDNSYEQYF. The CDR3 DNA sequence: TGTGCCAGCAGCTGGGACAACTCCTACGAGCAGTACTTC.

The rearrangement links TRBV29-1 to TRBJ2-1; D is uncertain. V dropped 8 bases and J dropped 0 bases, with 5 bases sitting between them. Looked up from germline, CDR1 is SQVTM and CDR2 is ANQGSEA. This CDR3 region has 11 residues. For the CDR3, the DNA is TGCAGCTTACTCTCCTACAATGAGCAGTTCTTC. Translating gives CSLLSYNEQFF.

Turning to this clone: An end of the junction does not agree with germline; a read error may underlie this. V usage is TRBV9 and J usage is TRBJ2-3; possible D gene TRBD1, 6 bases. The CDR3 consists of 11 residues. Per the germline V gene, CDR1 is SGDLS and CDR2 is YYNGEE. CDR3 residues: CASSTPGAVDF. In DNA, the CDR3 is TGTGCCAGCAGCACCCCAGGGGCGGTGGACTTT.

The CDR3 DNA sequence: TGCGCCAGCAGCCCCCTGACTAGCGGGAGCTACGAGCAGTACTTC. Residues: CASSPLTSGSYEQYF. This chain connects TRBV4-1 to TRBJ2-7; TRBD2 agrees at 12 bases. CDR1 is MGHRA, CDR2 YSYEKL, per germline. The CDR3 length is 15 residues. With 4 bases clipped from V and 3 bases from J, the junction kept 4 bases outside the gene matches.

The chain has TRBV27 and TRBJ2-7; TRBD1 matches at 8 bases. The CDR3 length is 15 residues. After removal of 0 bases from V and 3 bases from J, the junction contained 4 bases not matched to a gene. Germline values: CDR1 MNHEY, CDR2 SMNVEV (reference sequence). The CDR3 sequence: CASSLSGQGIYEQYF. In DNA form, the CDR3 reads TGTGCCAGCAGTTTATCCGGACAGGGAATCTACGAGCAGTACTTC.

The chain employs TRBV7-9 and TRBJ2-6; D call uncertain. The CDR3 consists of 16 residues. Germline V CDR1 and CDR2: SEHNR, FQNEAQ (reference sequence). V shed 5 bases and J shed 4 bases, with 15 bases lying between them. The chain's CDR3 is CASSPVPRPGANVLTF. The CDR3 nucleotides are TGTGCCAGCAGCCCTGTGCCGCGGCCCGGGGCCAACGTCCTGACTTTC.

The V and J genes are TRBV27 and TRBJ2-7; 7 nucleotides agree with TRBD1. The CDR3 extends over 13 amino acids. V lost 5 bases, J lost 4 bases, and 5 bases stayed unmatched. From germline, CDR1 is MNHEY and CDR2 SMNVEV (reference sequence). The CDR3 loop is CASSLTGRYEQYF. The CDR3, as DNA: TGTGCCAGCAGTCTGACAGGGCGGTACGAGCAGTACTTC.

This clone was seen more than once but under ten times. The V and J genes are TRBV12-5 and TRBJ2-2, with TRBD1 matching 8 bases. Germline CDR1 LGHNT, CDR2 FRNRAP. Germline trimming cut 7 bases from V and 7 bases from J; bases unmatched to any gene: 14. CDR3 length: 16 residues. The DNA for the CDR3 is TGTGCTAGTGCCCAGGACAGGGCCGCAGGTATCGGGGAGCTGTTTTTT. Its protein product is CASAQDRAAGIGELFF.

Points on this clone: The junction and the germline gene differ at one end; a read error may be behind it. Within the sample, other DNA sequences also encode this same CDR3. The chain couples TRBV6-5 to TRBJ1-6; no clear D gene. This CDR3 is 16 amino acids long. The germline CDR1 and CDR2 sequences are MNHEY and SVGAGI. The CDR3 spells CASSYHNPIENSPLHF. CDR3 nucleotide sequence: TGTGCCAGCAGTTACCATAACCCCATAGAAAATTCCCCCCTCCACTTT.

The chain carries TRBV28 and TRBJ2-3; 7 nucleotides match TRBD2. V trimming: 2 bases; J trimming: 0 bases; junction bases outside the gene matches: 8. The CDR3 is made up of 17 amino acids. Germline V gene sequence: CDR1 MDHEN, CDR2 SYDVKM. Written as DNA, the CDR3 is TGTGCCAGCAGTTTAAAAGGGAGCGGGAAAAGCACAGATACGCAGTATTTT. Translated: CASSLKGSGKSTDTQYF.

The CDR3 is CASSTAVGLNGVETQYF. The DNA for the CDR3 is TGTGCCAGCAGCACCGCAGTGGGGCTCAATGGGGTGGAGACCCAGTACTTC. This rearrangement joins TRBV5-8 to TRBJ2-5; possible D gene TRBD1, 5 bases. CDR3 length: 17 residues. Per the germline V gene, CDR1 is SGHTS and CDR2 is YDEGEE. V dropped 4 bases and J dropped 5 bases, with 24 bases sitting between them.

The chain employs TRBV19 and TRBJ2-1; TRBD2 matches at 11 bases. The CDR3 totals 17 residues. Trimming cost V 5 bases and J 7 bases; bases outside gene matches: 13. Germline V lookup: CDR1 LNHDA, CDR2 SQIVND (reference sequence). The CDR3 sequence is CASSLTSGMPLGNEQFF. CDR3 bases: TGTGCCAGTAGTCTGACTAGCGGGATGCCTTTAGGGAATGAGCAGTTCTTC.

V usage is TRBV7-2 and J usage is TRBJ1-2; D is unclear. Between the trimmed V and J ends, which lost 3 bases and 8 bases, there was a span of 13 bases. The V gene's germline CDR1 is SGHTA and CDR2 FQGNSA. The CDR3 runs 13 residues. The CDR3 DNA reads TGTGCCAGCAGCTTTGCCCAGGCCCTAGGCTACACCTTC. The encoded protein is CASSFAQALGYTF.

This clone was counted once. The J gene is TRBJ1-4, the V gene TRBV5-5, with D tentatively TRBD1 (5 bases). V was clipped by 3 bases and J by 8 bases, with 17 bases between them. This CDR3 has 15 amino acids. CDR1 and CDR2 (germline): SGHKS, YYEKEE (reference sequence). The CDR3 reads CASSWGSGAGEKLFF. The DNA for the CDR3 is TGTGCCAGCAGCTGGGGCAGCGGGGCTGGGGAAAAACTGTTTTTT.

This clone was detected a few times. The genes are TRBV5-1 and TRBJ2-4; TRBD2 aligns across 12 bases. V was pared by 4 bases and J by 2 bases, with 22 bases of the junction left unmatched. CDR1 is SGHRS and CDR2 is YFSETQ in the germline V gene. The CDR3 spans 22 residues. For the CDR3, the DNA is TGCGCCAGCAGCAATGAATGCACTAGCGGGGGGTTCGGGCCTCTCACCAAAAACATTCAGTACTTC. Translation: CASSNECTSGGFGPLTKNIQYF.

The J gene is TRBJ1-2, the V gene TRBV9; D is ambiguous. From germline, CDR1 is SGDLS and CDR2 YYNGEE. V dropped 0 bases and J dropped 1 base, with 10 bases sitting between them. The CDR3 runs 15 residues. The CDR3 loop is CASSVGTQVNYGYTF. The CDR3 DNA reads as TGTGCCAGCAGCGTAGGAACTCAGGTTAACTATGGCTACACCTTC.

The chain recombines TRBV4-2 with TRBJ1-1; TRBD1 matches 9 bases. Germline trimming cut 0 bases from V and 1 base from J; bases unmatched to any gene: 9. The CDR3 is made up of 18 amino acids. The germline gives CDR1 LGHNA, CDR2 YNFKEQ. The chain's CDR3 is CASSQDLGMGQGNTEAFF. CDR3 nucleotide sequence: TGTGCCAGCAGCCAAGATTTAGGAATGGGACAGGGGAACACTGAAGCTTTCTTT.

The chain has TRBV19 and TRBJ1-2; weak D call: TRBD1 (5 bases). Germline CDR1 and CDR2: LNHDA and SQIVND (reference sequence). The CDR3 contains 14 residues. The V end lost 6 bases, the J end lost 7 bases, and 18 bases lay between the germline ends. CDR3 in amino acids: CASSLRNRKGGYTF. The CDR3 DNA follows: TGTGCCAGTAGCCTAAGGAACAGGAAGGGTGGCTACACCTTC.

Concerning this clone itself: Other DNA sequences in this specimen translate into the identical CDR3. DNA for the CDR3: TGCGCCAGCAGCTTGGACAGAGGGACTGAAGCTTTCTTT. Translation: CASSLDRGTEAFF. The gene calls are TRBV5-1 and TRBJ1-1; D unresolved. Germline assignment: CDR1 SGHRS and CDR2 YFSETQ. V lost 0 bases, J lost 5 bases, and 8 bases lay in between. The CDR3 sequence is 13 residues long.

J is TRBJ2-7 and V is TRBV6-5; the match to TRBD1 covers 8 bases. The CDR3 loop spans 14 amino acids. CDR1 is MNHEY, CDR2 SVGAGI, per germline. The V and J ends lost 5 bases and 3 bases, in that order; junction bases with no gene match: 6. This CDR3 reads CASSQRQGSYEQYF. The CDR3 DNA reads as TGTGCCAGCAGTCAAAGACAGGGGAGCTACGAGCAGTACTTC.

J is TRBJ2-4 and V is TRBV28; D might be TRBD2 (6 bases). The length of the CDR3 is 19 residues. V lost 5 bases to trimming and J lost 0 bases, with 23 bases between them. Looked up from germline, CDR1 is MDHEN and CDR2 is SYDVKM. The CDR3 reads CASSGRDPPARIAKNIQYF. CDR3 in DNA: TGTGCCAGCAGTGGGCGGGACCCACCTGCTCGAATAGCCAAAAACATTCAGTACTTC.

The chain uses TRBV5-4 and TRBJ2-5, with 12 positions matching TRBD2. Losses at the gene ends were 3 bases for V and 2 bases for J; bases not matched to a gene: 8. The germline V gene encodes CDR1 SGHNT and CDR2 YYREEE (reference sequence). This CDR3 is built from 17 residues. The DNA for the CDR3 is TGTGCCAGCAGCTGGACTAGCGGGAAGCAATCTCAAGAGACCCAGTACTTC. This encodes CASSWTSGKQSQETQYF.

This chain uses TRBV5-6 with TRBJ2-1; D is unclear. Germline CDR1 is SGHDT and CDR2 is YYEEEE. This CDR3 has 12 residues. V lost 3 bases to trimming and J lost 3 bases, with 4 bases between them. The DNA of the CDR3 is TGTGCCAGCAGCTCCGTCTACAATGAGCAGTTCTTC. Its translation is CASSSVYNEQFF.

The CDR3 loop reads CASSSQGEVNYGYTF. The CDR3 DNA is TGTGCCAGCAGCTCACAGGGCGAGGTCAACTATGGCTACACCTTC. The gene calls are TRBV7-9 and TRBJ1-2, with a tentative D call TRBD1 (6 bases). The CDR3 is 15 residues long. Germline CDR1 is SEHNR and CDR2 is FQNEAQ (reference sequence). V was pared by 4 bases and J by 2 bases, with 14 bases between.

This clone was counted only a few times. The chain combines TRBV7-9 with TRBJ1-2, with TRBD1 matching 9 bases. Germline V gene lookup returns CDR1 SEHNR and CDR2 FQNEAQ (reference sequence). V gave up 1 base and J gave up 0 bases; unmatched junction bases: 6. The CDR3 contains 17 residues. The CDR3 coding sequence is TGTGCCAGCAGCTTAGAAACCGGGACAGGGACTAACTATGGCTACACCTTC. As protein: CASSLETGTGTNYGYTF.

The V gene is TRBV27, the J gene TRBJ2-7; TRBD2 might be the D (6 bases). In germline, CDR1 is MNHEY, CDR2 SMNVEV (reference sequence). This CDR3 spans 15 amino acids. Trimming pared 6 bases from V and 4 bases from J, leaving 19 bases between. This chain's CDR3 is CASSRAGGEAYEQYF. Written as DNA, the CDR3 is TGTGCCAGCAGCCGAGCCGGGGGAGAGGCTTACGAGCAGTACTTC.